Shown below are 10 T cell receptor beta chains from a single sample sequenced in a study of T cells in Graves' hyperthyroidism and ophthalmopathy. The CDR3 regions of TCR beta were amplified from RNA transcripts. When the TCR CDR3 underwent first-round RT-PCR, the HTBI primer set was used. TCRdb redid the calling of the multiplex PCR reads with MiXCR, one entry per CDR3 protein. The sample lists around 350,000 distinct CDR3 sequences, over 10% seen once, with 9.2% in the top ten. Sequenced sample: blood. These receptors all come from a woman in her late teens or twenties with Graves' hyperthyroidism.

The sample holds many counts of this clonotype. This rearrangement joins TRBV20-1 to TRBJ2-7; the D is unclear. The length of the CDR3 is 13 residues. Germline V gene sequence: CDR1 DFQATT, CDR2 SNEGSKA (reference sequence). The germline V and J ends were trimmed by 3 bases and 0 bases, with 9 bases remaining between them. The CDR3 is CSASSVSSYEQYF. The CDR3 nucleotides are TGCAGTGCTAGTTCCGTCTCCTCCTACGAGCAGTACTTC.

The V and J genes are TRBV25-1 and TRBJ1-4; D unresolved. In germline, CDR1 is MGHDK, CDR2 SYGVNS. This CDR3 spans 13 amino acids. V gave up 3 bases and J gave up 8 bases, with 10 bases separating them. CDR3: CASSDTGAEKLFF. The DNA for the CDR3 is TGTGCCAGCAGTGACACCGGTGCGGAAAAACTGTTTTTT. The whole variable domain, remainder taken from reference TRBV25-1 and TRBJ1-4, is EADIYQTPRYLVIGTGKKITLECSQTMGHDKMYWYQQDPGMELHLIHYSYGVNSTEKGDLSSESTVSRIRTEHFPLTLESARPSHTSQYLCASSDTGAEKLFFGSGTQLSVL.

The chain couples TRBV11-3 to TRBJ1-1; D is perhaps TRBD1 (6 bases). The germline V gene has CDR1 SGHNT and CDR2 YENEEA. The CDR3 covers 13 residues. Trimming left V 6 bases short and J 2 bases short, with 10 bases between. CDR3 DNA sequence: TGTGCCAGCAGGGGGGCTGGTAACACTGAAGCTTTCTTT. As protein: CASRGAGNTEAFF.

This clonotype showed up many times. This chain connects TRBV29-1 to TRBJ1-1, with no clear D. V dropped 4 bases and J dropped 3 bases, with 15 bases sitting between them. There are 14 residues in the CDR3. Germline CDR1 SQVTM, CDR2 ANQGSEA. Here the CDR3 reads CSVGQYGLDTEAFF. The DNA for the CDR3 is TGCAGCGTTGGGCAGTACGGTCTCGACACTGAAGCTTTCTTT.

The chain employs TRBV2 and TRBJ2-3, with 16 bases fitting TRBD2. V trimming: 6 bases; J trimming: 4 bases; junction bases outside the gene matches: 16. CDR3 size: 20 residues. Germline V gives CDR1 SNHLY, CDR2 FYNNEI. The CDR3: CASREPGLAGGRFIADTQYF. The DNA for the CDR3 is TGTGCCAGCAGAGAACCGGGACTAGCGGGGGGGCGGTTCATTGCAGATACGCAGTATTTT.

This clonotype was seen at least ten times. The chain is built from TRBV11-1 and TRBJ2-3; tentatively, D is TRBD2 (5 bases). The CDR3 runs 15 residues. The V and J ends lost 5 bases and 2 bases respectively, with 14 bases between them. Germline lookup yields CDR1 SGHAT and CDR2 FQDESV (reference sequence). CDR3 amino acids: CASSLDWENTDTQYF. The DNA of the CDR3 is TGTGCCAGCAGCCTGGACTGGGAAAACACAGATACGCAGTATTTT.

J is TRBJ2-5 and V is TRBV6-1, with D tentatively TRBD2 (5 bases). The CDR3 sequence is 14 residues long. The V and J ends lost 3 bases and 3 bases respectively, with 11 bases between them. The germline V gene has CDR1 MNHNS and CDR2 SASEGT. The CDR3 reads CASSERAPEETQYF. The CDR3 nucleotides read TGTGCCAGCAGTGAGAGGGCCCCCGAAGAGACCCAGTACTTC.

This rearrangement joins TRBV11-3 to TRBJ1-3, with D possibly TRBD1 on 5 matching bases. The CDR3 covers 15 residues. The germline gives CDR1 SGHNT, CDR2 YENEEA. Trimming left V 5 bases short and J 3 bases short, with 14 bases between. The CDR3 reads CASSLVRGLGNTIYF. The CDR3, as DNA: TGTGCCAGCAGCCTGGTTCGGGGCCTTGGAAACACCATATATTTT.

This clonotype was found many times. The gene calls are TRBV27 and TRBJ1-1; 10 nucleotides match TRBD1. The CDR3 length is 16 residues. Germline V gives CDR1 MNHEY, CDR2 SMNVEV (reference sequence). Losses at the gene ends were 8 bases for V and 2 bases for J; bases not matched to a gene: 11. The CDR3 nucleotides are TGTGCCAGCGGAACGGGACAGGGGATAAGAAACACTGAAGCTTTCTTT. Translation: CASGTGQGIRNTEAFF.

This clonotype was recorded many times. The CDR3 is CASSSTGTSGGHEQFF. The CDR3 DNA reads TGTGCCAGCAGTTCGACTGGGACTAGCGGGGGCCATGAGCAGTTCTTC. The J gene is TRBJ2-1, the V gene TRBV28; the match to TRBD2 covers 14 bases. Germline values: CDR1 MDHEN, CDR2 SYDVKM. This CDR3 is 16 amino acids long. The V and J ends lost 4 bases and 8 bases, in that order; junction bases with no gene match: 7.